The next 25 T cell receptor beta chains were all read from a single sample in a study of OX40 agonist ivuxolimab in advanced cancers. Sequencing was performed with immunoSEQ multiplex PCR; in TCRdb, only in-frame clones are kept and a portion is missing. This table has roughly 48,000 clones, approximately 87% appearing once. The material was CD4+ or CD8+ T cells sorted from blood, obtained in a trial of the OX40 agonist ivuxolimab. These receptors originate from an adult with an advanced solid tumor such as melanoma, head and neck, liver or kidney cancer.

The chain has TRBV4-2 and TRBJ2-1; 7 bases align to TRBD2. Germline V CDR1 and CDR2: LGHNA, YNFKEQ. The CDR3 totals 15 residues. The junction had 5 bases not matched to a gene; V was cut back by 6 bases and J by 0 bases. The CDR3 DNA reads TGTGCCAGCAGATTCACTAGCGACTCCTACAATGAGCAGTTCTTC. Translation gives CASRFTSDSYNEQFF.

In its sample, this clone was seen many times. The V call is TRBV27, the J call TRBJ2-7, with 9 bases aligning to TRBD1. Germline CDR1 and CDR2: MNHEY and SMNVEV (reference sequence). The trim removed 6 bases at V and 6 bases at J, leaving 12 bases unmatched. This CDR3 has 15 residues. For the CDR3, the DNA is TGTGCCAGCAGCCCCTTCACAGGGGGCGCGAGCGAGCAGTACTTC. Translating gives CASSPFTGGASEQYF.

The chain has TRBV4-3 and TRBJ2-7; D possibly corresponds to TRBD2 (5 bases). This CDR3 has 16 amino acids. V was pared by 4 bases and J by 3 bases, with 19 bases between. Per germline, CDR1 LGHNA and CDR2 YSLEER. The CDR3 reads CASSLTDRGRNYEQYF. CDR3 DNA sequence: TGCGCCAGCAGCCTCACGGACCGAGGGCGGAACTACGAGCAGTACTTC.

This rearrangement joins TRBV5-6 to TRBJ2-7; TRBD1 matches at 7 bases. CDR1 is SGHDT and CDR2 is YYEEEE in the germline V gene. The CDR3 has 14 residues. V lost 4 bases, J lost 0 bases, and 4 bases stayed unmatched. Here the CDR3 reads CASSPRDSSYEQYF. Written as DNA, the CDR3 is TGTGCCAGCAGCCCAAGGGACAGCTCCTACGAGCAGTACTTC.

This clone was counted only a few times. V and J are TRBV27 and TRBJ2-7, with 12 bases matching TRBD1. The V gene end was trimmed by 3 bases and the J gene end by 7 bases; junction bases not matched to a gene: 7. The CDR3 loop spans 15 amino acids. CDR1 and CDR2 from the germline V gene are MNHEY and SMNVEV (reference sequence). Written as DNA, the CDR3 is TGTGCCAGCAGTTTGACCGGGACAGGGGGCGTTGAGCAGTACTTC. This codes for CASSLTGTGGVEQYF.

The chain uses TRBV28 and TRBJ2-7; 8 nucleotides agree with TRBD2. The CDR3 extends over 16 amino acids. Germline V gives CDR1 MDHEN, CDR2 SYDVKM. J lost 7 bases, V lost 7 bases, and 18 bases had no gene match. The CDR3 DNA is TGTGCCAGCATGCGGGGGGTAGGACCCACGTCAGGAGAGCAGTACTTC. Protein sequence: CASMRGVGPTSGEQYF.

The rearrangement links TRBV19 to TRBJ1-5; D call uncertain. CDR3 length equals 15 residues. V lost 5 bases, J lost 1 base, and 12 bases lay in between. The germline CDR1 and CDR2 sequences are LNHDA and SQIVND (reference sequence). The CDR3 bases are TGTGCCAGTAGTGAAGGCCCTTGGAGCAATCAGCCCCAGCATTTT. This translates into CASSEGPWSNQPQHF.

In its sample, this clone was seen once. The V call is TRBV28, the J call TRBJ1-6; D gene unclear. This CDR3 region has 16 residues. Trimming shortened V by 2 bases and J by 3 bases, and 11 bases separated the two germline ends. Germline V lookup: CDR1 MDHEN, CDR2 SYDVKM. The CDR3 nucleotides read TGTGCCAGCAGTTTAGGACGGACCAACTATAATTCACCCCTCCACTTT. It translates to CASSLGRTNYNSPLHF. The variable domain in full, completed from reference TRBV28 and TRBJ1-6, reads DVKVTQSSRYLVKRTGEKVFLECVQDMDHENMFWYRQDPGLGLRLIYFSYDVKMKEKGDIPEGYSVSREKKERFSLILESASTNQTSMYLCASSLGRTNYNSPLHFGNGTRLTVT.

The sample holds a few counts of this clone. V and J are TRBV27 and TRBJ2-7; D ambiguous. Trimming shortened V by 8 bases and J by 5 bases, and 19 bases separated the two germline ends. Germline CDR1 reads MNHEY; CDR2 reads SMNVEV (reference sequence). CDR3 length: 14 residues. The chain's CDR3 is CASRSRPYQDEQYF. Here the CDR3 DNA reads TGTGCCAGCCGTTCCAGACCCTACCAGGACGAGCAGTACTTC.

The rearrangement links TRBV5-1 to TRBJ2-5; D remains unclear. Germline V gives CDR1 SGHRS, CDR2 YFSETQ. The CDR3 sequence is 14 residues long. The germline V and J ends were trimmed by 0 bases and 4 bases, with 10 bases remaining between them. The CDR3 coding sequence is TGCGCCAGCAGCTTGGAGGGCCGGTTAGAGACCCAGTACTTC. This sequence encodes CASSLEGRLETQYF.

The V call is TRBV30, the J call TRBJ2-1; the D is unclear. Germline CDR1 GTSNPN, CDR2 SVGIG (reference sequence). This CDR3 is built from 12 residues. V was shortened by 0 bases and J by 6 bases, with 6 bases between the two germline ends. The CDR3 DNA reads as TGTGCCTGGAGTGTCGGTAGCAATGAGCAGTTCTTC. Its protein product is CAWSVGSNEQFF.

A single count supports this clone. This specimen includes other DNA sequences encoding the same CDR3. The chain uses TRBV6-1 and TRBJ2-7; TRBD1 might be the D (6 bases). CDR3 length equals 15 residues. Germline V gene sequence: CDR1 MNHNS, CDR2 SASEGT. The ends were cut back, 0 bases at V and 2 bases at J, with 11 bases in the middle. The CDR3 bases are TGTGCCAGCAGTGAAGCTGTAGGACAGCCCTACGAGCAGTACTTC. Its translation: CASSEAVGQPYEQYF.

DNA of the CDR3: TGTGCCAGCAGTCCCCGGTCAGGGGGCTACTACGAGCAGTACTTC. It translates to CASSPRSGGYYEQYF. This chain joins TRBV27 and TRBJ2-7, with 8 bases fitting TRBD1. The germline V gene has CDR1 MNHEY and CDR2 SMNVEV (reference sequence). Trimming cost V 5 bases and J 3 bases; bases outside gene matches: 9. The CDR3 length is 15 residues.

The chain is built from TRBV9 and TRBJ2-5; TRBD1 is a possible D gene (8 bases). V lost 4 bases and J 4 bases, leaving 17 bases between the germline ends. Germline assignment: CDR1 SGDLS and CDR2 YYNGEE. The CDR3 length is 15 residues. CDR3 nucleotide sequence: TGTGCCAGCAGCACTTCAGGGGGCGGGGGAGAGACCCAGTACTTC. Its translation is CASSTSGGGGETQYF.

The chain combines TRBV5-6 with TRBJ1-5; TRBD1 agrees at 9 bases. The V gene end was trimmed by 2 bases and the J gene end by 3 bases; junction bases not matched to a gene: 6. The CDR3 runs to 16 residues. Germline lookup yields CDR1 SGHDT and CDR2 YYEEEE. The CDR3 DNA is TGTGCCAGCAGCTTAGCCGGGACAGGGAACAATCAGCCCCAGCATTTT. Its protein product is CASSLAGTGNNQPQHF. Full variable domain (remainder filled in from reference TRBV5-6 and TRBJ1-5): DAGVTQSPTHLIKTRGQQVTLRCSPKSGHDTVSWYQQALGQGPQFIFQYYEEEERQRGNFPDRFSGHQFPNYSSELNVNALLLGDSALYLCASSLAGTGNNQPQHFGDGTRLSIL.

This clone was detected a few times. The gene calls are TRBV9 and TRBJ1-5; D not resolved. CDR3 length equals 11 residues. Trimming shortened V by 7 bases and J by 5 bases, and 7 bases separated the two germline ends. Germline CDR1 SGDLS, CDR2 YYNGEE. The CDR3 region is CASGEDQPQHF. The CDR3 DNA follows: TGTGCCAGCGGTGAGGATCAGCCCCAGCATTTT.

The chain links TRBV27 to TRBJ2-5, with 8 bases identical to TRBD1. Germline V CDR1 and CDR2: MNHEY, SMNVEV (reference sequence). The CDR3 sequence is 16 residues long. V dropped 5 bases and J dropped 4; count of bases not matched to a gene: 12. DNA for the CDR3: TGTGCCAGCAGTCTCGAACCGGACAGGGCTCGAGAGACCCAGTACTTC. This encodes CASSLEPDRARETQYF.

This clone was seen once. J is TRBJ1-5 and V is TRBV19, with 7 positions matching TRBD1. Germline CDR1 and CDR2: LNHDA and SQIVND (reference sequence). The CDR3 sequence is 18 residues long. V shed 1 base and J 7 bases; nucleotides not matched to a gene: 16. Here the CDR3 reads CASSIGEAGQYNEQPQHF. CDR3 nucleotides: TGTGCCAGTAGTATAGGAGAGGCGGGACAGTACAATGAACAGCCCCAGCATTTT.

J is TRBJ2-7 and V is TRBV5-6, with D perhaps matching TRBD1 or TRBD2 (5 bases each). The CDR3 has 16 amino acids. CDR1 and CDR2 (germline): SGHDT, YYEEEE. V lost 3 bases and J lost 0, with 16 bases in between. The CDR3 nucleotides read TGTGCCAGCAGCTCGGGGCCTGATGGGTCCTCCTACGAGCAGTACTTC. Translated, it gives CASSSGPDGSSYEQYF.

The J gene is TRBJ2-1, the V gene TRBV4-3; maybe TRBD2 (6 bases). V dropped 4 bases and J dropped 8 bases, with 18 bases sitting between them. The CDR3 is 15 amino acids. From germline, CDR1 is LGHNA and CDR2 YSLEER. CDR3 in amino acids: CASSPGLAEWDEQFF. CDR3 DNA: TGCGCCAGCAGCCCTGGGTTAGCGGAGTGGGATGAGCAGTTCTTC.

The V gene is TRBV11-2, the J gene TRBJ1-5; a possible D gene is TRBD1 (5 bases). From germline, CDR1 is SGHAT and CDR2 FQNNGV. V was clipped by 0 bases and J by 3 bases, with 9 bases between them. This CDR3 comprises 15 residues. In nucleotides, the CDR3 is TGTGCCAGCAGCTTAGATACGGGGCCCAATCAGCCCCAGCATTTT. It yields the protein CASSLDTGPNQPQHF.

About this clone: One end of the junction varies from germline; a read error may be responsible. The chain couples TRBV12-5 to TRBJ2-7; tentative D call: TRBD2 (5 bases). This CDR3 comprises 13 residues. Germline V lookup: CDR1 LGHNT, CDR2 FRNRAP. For the CDR3, the DNA is TGTGCTAGTGTTTTGGGGAGCTCCTACGAGCAGTACTTC. This translates into CASVLGSSYEQYF.

The chain is built from TRBV11-1 and TRBJ2-3; 11 nucleotides match TRBD2. This CDR3 is 17 amino acids long. The trim removed 5 bases at V and 3 bases at J, leaving 10 bases unmatched. The germline V gene encodes CDR1 SGHAT and CDR2 FQDESV (reference sequence). CDR3 sequence (DNA): TGTGCCAGCAGCCCGAGGGGACTAGCGGTTGTGACAGATACGCAGTATTTT. Translating gives CASSPRGLAVVTDTQYF.

CDR3 loop: CASSQGGEGQGNSPLHF. CDR3 bases: TGCGCCAGCAGCCAAGGGGGGGAAGGACAGGGAAATTCACCCCTCCACTTT. The chain combines TRBV4-3 with TRBJ1-6; TRBD1 agrees at 8 bases. CDR1 and CDR2 (germline): LGHNA, YSLEER. Unmatched junction bases numbered 9, after V lost 1 base and J lost 7 bases. This CDR3 comprises 17 residues.

This rearrangement joins TRBV19 to TRBJ2-7, with 9 bases identical to TRBD1. The V segment lost 4 bases and the J segment 4 bases; nucleotides outside the gene matches: 2. Germline CDR1 is LNHDA and CDR2 is SQIVND (reference sequence). The CDR3 is 13 residues long. The CDR3 region is CASSTGTGYEQYF. The CDR3 DNA is TGTGCCAGTAGTACTGGGACAGGGTACGAGCAGTACTTC.